A selection of T cell receptor beta chains follows, all from one sample in a study of T cell changes during pregnancy in multiple sclerosis. Profiling relied on immunoSEQ multiplex PCR, and the TCRdb table lists in-frame clones only, not all of them. The repertoire holds tens of thousands of clones, with about nine tenths as singletons. This material consisted of peripheral blood, taken in the second trimester of pregnancy. Source of these receptors: a female donor with multiple sclerosis, enrolled in a pregnancy study. Each CDR3 is given with its conserved first and last residue. D genes are given only for firm matches. Size is omitted from some rows. Given values are once, few, many or a class for expanded clones.

d_gene: .; v_gene: TRBV5-1; j_gene: TRBJ2-7; abundance: .; CDR3aa: CASSFGRVGSYEQYF; CDR3nt: TGCGCCAGCAGCTTTGGCCGGGTAGGATCCTACGAGCAGTACTTC
d_gene: TRBD2; v_gene: TRBV28; j_gene: TRBJ2-1; abundance: .; CDR3aa: CASTTQAGPQFF; CDR3nt: TGTGCCAGCACTACTCAAGCGGGACCGCAGTTCTTC
d_gene: .; v_gene: TRBV9; j_gene: TRBJ1-1; abundance: .; CDR3aa: CASSVGGWGDTEAFF; CDR3nt: TGTGCCAGCAGCGTAGGAGGCTGGGGGGACACTGAAGCTTTCTTT
d_gene: .; v_gene: TRBV9; j_gene: TRBJ1-4; abundance: .; CDR3aa: CASSVETGEKLFF; CDR3nt: TGTGCCAGCAGCGTAGAGACAGGAGAAAAACTGTTTTTT
d_gene: .; v_gene: TRBV4-1; j_gene: TRBJ1-1; abundance: .; CDR3aa: CASSQPGVNTEAFF; CDR3nt: TGCGCCAGCAGCCAGCCGGGAGTCAACACTGAAGCTTTCTTT
d_gene: .; v_gene: TRBV11-3; j_gene: TRBJ1-6; abundance: .; CDR3aa: CASSLVSGRPLHF; CDR3nt: TGTGCCAGCAGCTTGGTGTCCGGGAGACCCCTCCACTTT
d_gene: .; v_gene: TRBV5-4; j_gene: TRBJ2-2; abundance: .; CDR3aa: CASSLGGTGELFF; CDR3nt: TGTGCCAGCAGCTTGGGAGGGACCGGGGAGCTGTTTTTT
d_gene: TRBD1; v_gene: TRBV28; j_gene: TRBJ2-7; abundance: .; CDR3aa: CASRPLGTVTSYEQYF; CDR3nt: TGTGCCAGCCGCCCTCTCGGGACAGTTACCTCCTACGAGCAGTACTTC
d_gene: .; v_gene: TRBV4-3; j_gene: TRBJ1-6; abundance: .; CDR3aa: CASSQEQDRNSPLHF; CDR3nt: TGCGCCAGCAGCCAAGAACAGGATCGAAATTCACCCCTCCACTTT
d_gene: .; v_gene: TRBV4-3; j_gene: TRBJ1-5; abundance: .; CDR3aa: CASSQEGGQPQHF; CDR3nt: TGCGCCAGCAGCCAAGAGGGGGGGCAGCCCCAGCATTTT
d_gene: .; v_gene: TRBV7-6; j_gene: TRBJ2-5; abundance: few; CDR3aa: CASSPTAQETQYF; CDR3nt: TGTGCCAGCAGCCCGACAGCTCAAGAGACCCAGTACTTC
d_gene: .; v_gene: TRBV6-5; j_gene: TRBJ2-1; abundance: .; CDR3aa: CASSQDLSGQFF; CDR3nt: TGTGCCAGCAGTCAGGACTTATCGGGCCAGTTCTTC
d_gene: .; v_gene: TRBV5-1; j_gene: TRBJ2-1; abundance: .; CDR3aa: CASSLAGGGRNEQFF; CDR3nt: TGCGCCAGCAGTTTGGCCGGCGGTGGTAGGAATGAGCAGTTCTTC
d_gene: .; v_gene: TRBV18; j_gene: TRBJ1-1; abundance: .; CDR3aa: CASSPPPGNTEAFF; CDR3nt: TGTGCCAGCTCACCACCCCCGGGGAACACTGAAGCTTTCTTT
d_gene: TRBD2; v_gene: TRBV7-9; j_gene: TRBJ2-5; abundance: .; CDR3aa: CASSTGLVGGKETQYF; CDR3nt: TGTGCCAGCAGCACGGGACTAGTAGGGGGGAAAGAGACCCAGTACTTC
d_gene: TRBD1; v_gene: TRBV4-1; j_gene: TRBJ2-4; abundance: .; CDR3aa: CASSQPATGSAKNIQYF; CDR3nt: TGCGCCAGCAGCCAACCCGCGACAGGGTCGGCCAAAAACATTCAGTACTTC
d_gene: .; v_gene: TRBV9; j_gene: TRBJ2-1; abundance: .; CDR3aa: CASSVWSGSSYNEQFF; CDR3nt: TGTGCCAGCAGCGTATGGTCCGGTAGCTCCTACAATGAGCAGTTCTTC
d_gene: TRBD2; v_gene: TRBV7-6; j_gene: TRBJ2-3; abundance: .; CDR3aa: CASSLAGGLGKNTDTQYF; CDR3nt: TGTGCCAGCAGCTTAGCCGGGGGACTAGGGAAAAACACAGATACGCAGTATTTT
d_gene: .; v_gene: TRBV7-8; j_gene: TRBJ1-1; abundance: .; CDR3aa: CASSRQAEAFF; CDR3nt: TGTGCCAGCAGCCGACAGGCTGAAGCTTTCTTT
d_gene: .; v_gene: TRBV14; j_gene: TRBJ2-1; abundance: .; CDR3aa: CASSQVSSRQIDSYNEQFF; CDR3nt: TGTGCCAGCAGCCAAGTTAGTAGTAGACAGATTGACTCCTACAATGAGCAGTTCTTC
d_gene: .; v_gene: TRBV21-1; j_gene: TRBJ2-1; abundance: .; CDR3aa: CASSKCQLAGEVNEQFF; CDR3nt: TGTGCCAGCAGCAAATGTCAACTAGCGGGAGAGGTAAATGAGCAGTTCTTC
d_gene: .; v_gene: TRBV7-9; j_gene: TRBJ1-5; abundance: .; CDR3aa: CASGTGSYSNQPQHF; CDR3nt: TGTGCCAGCGGAACAGGTTCCTATAGCAATCAGCCCCAGCATTTT
d_gene: .; v_gene: TRBV5-4; j_gene: TRBJ2-2; abundance: few; CDR3aa: CASTLSLGDTGELFF; CDR3nt: TGTGCCAGCACCCTGAGTCTCGGGGACACCGGGGAGCTGTTTTTT
d_gene: .; v_gene: TRBV7-9; j_gene: TRBJ2-2; abundance: .; CDR3aa: CASSFPMGRNTGELFF; CDR3nt: TGTGCCAGCAGCTTTCCGATGGGCCGAAACACCGGGGAGCTGTTTTTT
d_gene: TRBD2; v_gene: TRBV19; j_gene: TRBJ2-1; abundance: few; CDR3aa: CASSIGEGHNEQFF; CDR3nt: TGTGCCAGTAGTATTGGGGAGGGCCATAATGAGCAGTTCTTC
d_gene: TRBD2; v_gene: TRBV7-2; j_gene: TRBJ2-3; abundance: .; CDR3aa: CASIGTSLTDTQYF; CDR3nt: TGTGCCAGCATCGGGACTAGCCTCACAGATACGCAGTATTTT
d_gene: TRBD2; v_gene: TRBV19; j_gene: TRBJ2-1; abundance: .; CDR3aa: CASSLGTSGNNEQFF; CDR3nt: TGTGCCAGTAGTTTAGGGACTAGCGGTAACAATGAGCAGTTCTTC
d_gene: .; v_gene: TRBV28; j_gene: TRBJ2-7; abundance: .; CDR3aa: CASSPPARGEQYF; CDR3nt: TGTGCCAGCAGCCCCCCGGCCCGGGGCGAGCAGTACTTC
d_gene: TRBD2; v_gene: TRBV19; j_gene: TRBJ2-3; abundance: .; CDR3aa: CASNRGGLAGGMGTDTQYF; CDR3nt: TGTGCCAGTAATCGGGGAGGACTAGCGGGGGGGATGGGCACAGATACGCAGTATTTT
d_gene: TRBD1; v_gene: TRBV11-2; j_gene: TRBJ2-3; abundance: .; CDR3aa: CASTDRGHTDTQYF; CDR3nt: TGTGCCAGCACCGACAGGGGGCACACAGATACGCAGTATTTT
d_gene: TRBD2; v_gene: TRBV19; j_gene: TRBJ2-7; abundance: .; CDR3aa: CASSMFGEGYEQYF; CDR3nt: TGTGCCAGTAGTATGTTCGGGGAGGGCTACGAGCAGTACTTC
d_gene: TRBD2; v_gene: TRBV19; j_gene: TRBJ2-6; abundance: .; CDR3aa: CASRGLAGGPGANVLTF; CDR3nt: TGTGCCAGTAGGGGACTAGCGGGAGGGCCTGGGGCCAACGTCCTGACTTTC
d_gene: .; v_gene: TRBV4-1; j_gene: TRBJ1-2; abundance: .; CDR3aa: CASSQSGGGLVGGSYGYTF; CDR3nt: TGCGCCAGCAGCCAATCCGGTGGCGGTCTAGTCGGAGGAAGCTATGGCTACACCTTC
d_gene: TRBD2; v_gene: TRBV20-1; j_gene: TRBJ2-7; abundance: .; CDR3aa: CSLAGRYEQYF; CDR3nt: TGCAGTCTAGCGGGTCGCTACGAGCAGTACTTC
d_gene: .; v_gene: TRBV18; j_gene: TRBJ2-2; abundance: .; CDR3aa: CASSPRQNPGELFF; CDR3nt: TGTGCCAGCTCACCACGGCAGAACCCCGGGGAGCTGTTTTTT
d_gene: .; v_gene: TRBV6-6; j_gene: TRBJ2-3; abundance: .; CDR3aa: CASSFGRGDTQYF; CDR3nt: TGTGCCAGCAGTTTTGGGAGAGGAGATACGCAGTATTTT
d_gene: .; v_gene: TRBV4-3; j_gene: TRBJ1-2; abundance: once; CDR3aa: CASSQDKSPLYGYTF; CDR3nt: TGCGCCAGCAGCCAAGATAAATCTCCCCTGTATGGCTACACCTTC
d_gene: .; v_gene: TRBV6-1; j_gene: TRBJ2-7; abundance: once; CDR3aa: CASSQDEQYF; CDR3nt: TGTGCCAGCAGTCAGGACGAGCAGTACTTC
d_gene: TRBD1; v_gene: TRBV19; j_gene: TRBJ1-2; abundance: .; CDR3aa: CASSIGGQFYGYTF; CDR3nt: TGTGCCAGTAGTATAGGGGGACAGTTCTATGGCTACACCTTC
d_gene: .; v_gene: TRBV19; j_gene: TRBJ1-6; abundance: .; CDR3aa: CASSMGRRSYNSPLHF; CDR3nt: TGTGCCAGTAGTATGGGTAGGAGGTCCTATAATTCACCCCTCCACTTT
d_gene: .; v_gene: TRBV27; j_gene: TRBJ1-1; abundance: .; CDR3aa: CASSLSQGTEAFF; CDR3nt: TGTGCCAGCAGTTTATCCCAGGGTACTGAAGCTTTCTTT
d_gene: TRBD1; v_gene: TRBV4-1; j_gene: TRBJ1-4; abundance: .; CDR3aa: CASSKDPGGMEKLFF; CDR3nt: TGCGCCAGCAGCAAGGATCCAGGGGGAATGGAAAAACTGTTTTTT
d_gene: .; v_gene: TRBV4-3; j_gene: TRBJ2-2; abundance: once; CDR3aa: CASSQVLEENTGELFF; CDR3nt: TGCGCCAGCAGCCAAGTTTTGGAGGAGAACACCGGGGAGCTGTTTTTT
d_gene: .; v_gene: TRBV9; j_gene: TRBJ2-7; abundance: .; CDR3aa: CASSVDGSSYEQYF; CDR3nt: TGTGCCAGCAGCGTAGATGGGAGCTCCTACGAGCAGTACTTC
d_gene: TRBD1; v_gene: TRBV30; j_gene: TRBJ1-4; abundance: .; CDR3aa: CAWSVTRGRINEKLFF; CDR3nt: TGTGCCTGGAGTGTAACCAGGGGGCGCATTAATGAAAAACTGTTTTTT
d_gene: TRBD2; v_gene: TRBV5-1; j_gene: TRBJ2-5; abundance: .; CDR3aa: CASRLGTSGAQETQYF; CDR3nt: TGCGCCAGCCGCCTCGGGACTAGCGGGGCCCAAGAGACCCAGTACTTC
d_gene: .; v_gene: TRBV21-1; j_gene: TRBJ2-5; abundance: .; CDR3aa: CASSKVLPGLRDGGETQYF; CDR3nt: TGTGCCAGCAGCAAAGTCTTACCGGGACTAAGGGATGGAGGGGAGACCCAGTACTTC
d_gene: TRBD1; v_gene: TRBV10-3; j_gene: TRBJ2-2; abundance: .; CDR3aa: CATWTGGSITGELFF; CDR3nt: TGTGCCACGTGGACAGGGGGGAGTATTACCGGGGAGCTGTTTTTT
d_gene: TRBD2; v_gene: TRBV6-1; j_gene: TRBJ2-7; abundance: few; CDR3aa: CASSEGGAGAYEQYF; CDR3nt: TGTGCCAGCAGTGAAGGGGGAGCGGGAGCCTACGAGCAGTACTTC
d_gene: TRBD2; v_gene: TRBV29-1; j_gene: TRBJ2-3; abundance: .; CDR3aa: CSVELSGGGDTQYF; CDR3nt: TGCAGCGTTGAATTGTCGGGAGGAGGAGATACGCAGTATTTT
d_gene: .; v_gene: TRBV4-2; j_gene: TRBJ2-5; abundance: .; CDR3aa: CASSQVGGAGGGETQYF; CDR3nt: TGTGCCAGCAGCCAAGTAGGGGGGGCAGGGGGCGGTGAGACCCAGTACTTC
d_gene: TRBD1; v_gene: TRBV19; j_gene: TRBJ1-1; abundance: .; CDR3aa: CASSMAGTGFTEAFF; CDR3nt: TGTGCCAGTAGTATGGCTGGGACAGGGTTCACTGAAGCTTTCTTT
d_gene: .; v_gene: TRBV18; j_gene: TRBJ2-7; abundance: once; CDR3aa: CASSPDSNYEQYF; CDR3nt: TGTGCCAGCTCACCGGACAGTAACTACGAGCAGTACTTC
d_gene: TRBD2; v_gene: TRBV5-4; j_gene: TRBJ2-3; abundance: .; CDR3aa: CASSRLAGETDTQYF; CDR3nt: TGTGCCAGCAGCCGACTAGCGGGAGAGACAGATACGCAGTATTTT
d_gene: TRBD2; v_gene: TRBV4-3; j_gene: TRBJ2-2; abundance: .; CDR3aa: CASSRLAGDNTGELFF; CDR3nt: TGCGCCAGCAGCCGACTAGCGGGGGATAACACCGGGGAGCTGTTTTTT
d_gene: .; v_gene: TRBV6-5; j_gene: TRBJ1-3; abundance: .; CDR3aa: CASSYSRVSGNTIYF; CDR3nt: TGTGCCAGCAGTTACTCCCGGGTTTCTGGAAACACCATATATTTT
d_gene: TRBD2; v_gene: TRBV6-4; j_gene: TRBJ2-5; abundance: .; CDR3aa: CASSVPPSPTSGSLETQYF; CDR3nt: TGTGCCAGCAGTGTCCCCCCCAGCCCGACTAGCGGGAGTTTGGAGACCCAGTACTTC
d_gene: TRBD1; v_gene: TRBV28; j_gene: TRBJ1-2; abundance: .; CDR3aa: CASSTVLRVGGFGYTF; CDR3nt: TGTGCCAGCAGTACCGTGTTGCGTGTAGGGGGCTTTGGCTACACCTTC
d_gene: .; v_gene: TRBV7-2; j_gene: TRBJ1-1; abundance: .; CDR3aa: CASSLDRNTEAFF; CDR3nt: TGTGCCAGCAGCCTGGACAGGAACACTGAAGCTTTCTTT
d_gene: TRBD2; v_gene: TRBV7-8; j_gene: TRBJ2-7; abundance: .; CDR3aa: CASSLGLAGREQYF; CDR3nt: TGTGCCAGCAGCTTGGGACTAGCGGGACGAGAGCAGTACTTC